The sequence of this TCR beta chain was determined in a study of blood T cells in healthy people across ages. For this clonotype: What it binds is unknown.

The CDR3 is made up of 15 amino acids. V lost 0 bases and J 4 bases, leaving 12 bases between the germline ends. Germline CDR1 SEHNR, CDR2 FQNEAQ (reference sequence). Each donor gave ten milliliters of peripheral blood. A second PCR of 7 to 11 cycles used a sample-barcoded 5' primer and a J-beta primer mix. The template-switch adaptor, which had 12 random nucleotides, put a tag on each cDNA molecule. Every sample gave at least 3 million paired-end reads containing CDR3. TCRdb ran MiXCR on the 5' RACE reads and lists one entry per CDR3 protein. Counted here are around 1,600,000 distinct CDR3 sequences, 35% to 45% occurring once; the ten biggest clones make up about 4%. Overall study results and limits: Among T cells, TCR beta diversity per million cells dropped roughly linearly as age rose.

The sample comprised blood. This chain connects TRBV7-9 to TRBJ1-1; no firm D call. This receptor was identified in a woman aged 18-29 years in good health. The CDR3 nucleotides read TGTGCCAGCAGCTTAGCCCTCCCCCGGAGCACTGAAGCTTTCTTT. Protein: CASSLALPRSTEAFF.